These 21 T cell receptor beta chains were all obtained from the same sample, sequenced in a study of T-cell memory formation after mild COVID-19. TCRdb passed the 5' RACE reads through MiXCR, listing each CDR3 protein once. Here the sample spans about 160,000 distinct CDR3 sequences, 25% to 40% being singletons. Material for sequencing was PBMCs or a T cell subset sorted from them (not recorded which). These receptor sequences come from an adult woman who had mild COVID-19 (a few samples of this study predate the infection). Cell type and time point are not known.

The chain has TRBV5-6 and TRBJ2-6; D remains unclear. The CDR3 extends over 17 amino acids. CDR1 is SGHDT and CDR2 is YYEEEE in the germline V gene. Trimming left V 2 bases short and J 0 bases short, with 12 bases between. CDR3 amino acids: CASSFRVDSSGANVLTF. The CDR3 coding sequence is TGTGCCAGCAGCTTTCGGGTCGACTCCTCTGGGGCCAACGTCCTGACTTTC.

This clonotype showed up just a few times. The genes are TRBV6-5 and TRBJ1-2, with D uncertain. Germline loops: CDR1 MNHEY, CDR2 SVGAGI. With 2 bases removed from V and 3 bases from J, the gap between germline ends came to 4 bases. The CDR3 spans 12 residues. CDR3: CASSYADYGYTF. In nucleotides, the CDR3 is TGTGCCAGCAGTTACGCTGACTATGGCTACACCTTC.

This clonotype was seen only a few times. The rearrangement uses TRBV10-3 and TRBJ2-5, with 9 bases lining up with TRBD1. Losses at the gene ends were 6 bases for V and 3 bases for J; bases not matched to a gene: 5. There are 14 residues in the CDR3. From germline, CDR1 is ENHRY and CDR2 SYGVKD. CDR3 DNA: TGTGCCATCAGAGGCGACAGGGGGGAAGAGACCCAGTACTTC. As protein: CAIRGDRGEETQYF.

The V gene is TRBV9, the J gene TRBJ2-7; possible D gene TRBD1, 5 bases. Germline V gives CDR1 SGDLS, CDR2 YYNGEE. The V and J ends lost 0 bases and 3 bases respectively, with 10 bases between them. This CDR3 is 14 amino acids long. This CDR3 is CASSVGDSNYEQYF. The DNA of the CDR3 is TGTGCCAGCAGCGTAGGAGACAGCAACTACGAGCAGTACTTC.

This clonotype was seen a handful of times. The gene calls are TRBV7-9 and TRBJ2-3, with TRBD2 matching over 10 bases. Germline-derived CDR1 and CDR2 are SEHNR and FQNEAQ (reference sequence). J gave up 1 base and V 1 base, and 5 bases lay outside the gene matches. This CDR3 spans 17 amino acids. CDR3 in DNA: TGTGCCAGCAGCTTAGGGGGGACTAGCGTCCGCACAGATACGCAGTATTTT. This encodes CASSLGGTSVRTDTQYF.

The chain carries TRBV6-6 and TRBJ2-3; no firm D call. Trimming stripped 2 bases from V and 8 bases from J, with 8 bases between. Per germline, CDR1 MNHNY and CDR2 SVGAGI (reference sequence). The CDR3 spans 12 residues. The CDR3 loop is CASSYTLATQYF. Here the CDR3 DNA reads TGTGCCAGCAGTTACACGCTGGCTACGCAGTATTTT.

This rearrangement joins TRBV20-1 to TRBJ2-3, with D unclear. The length of the CDR3 is 15 residues. Trimming cost V 5 bases and J 2 bases, with 17 bases left between them. Germline CDR1 and CDR2: DFQATT and SNEGSKA (reference sequence). The CDR3 nucleotides are TGCAGTGCTGAACTGGACGGTGACCCCACAGATACGCAGTATTTT. It is translated as CSAELDGDPTDTQYF.

The V and J genes are TRBV12-5 and TRBJ2-7, with 11 bases identical to TRBD2. Trimming at V came to 5 bases and at J to 1 base, leaving 1 base not matched to a gene. Germline V lookup: CDR1 LGHNT, CDR2 FRNRAP. The CDR3 loop spans 14 amino acids. CDR3 in DNA: TGTGCTAGTGGTGGGACTAGCGGATCCTACGAGCAGTACTTC. Its translation: CASGGTSGSYEQYF.

The gene calls are TRBV18 and TRBJ1-1; D unresolved. Germline V gene lookup returns CDR1 KGHSH and CDR2 LQKENI. CDR3 length equals 13 residues. With 2 bases removed from V and 8 bases from J, the gap between germline ends came to 12 bases. CDR3 sequence: CASSPTAQLEAFF. In DNA, the CDR3 is TGTGCCAGCTCACCAACGGCACAGCTAGAAGCTTTCTTT.

This clonotype came up a few times. The chain employs TRBV5-1 and TRBJ2-3; perhaps D is TRBD1 or TRBD2 (6 bases each). CDR3 length: 16 residues. V lost 4 bases and J 0 bases, leaving 15 bases between the germline ends. Germline CDR1 SGHRS, CDR2 YFSETQ. DNA of the CDR3: TGCGCCAGCAGCCCTGGCATCGGGGGCAGCACAGATACGCAGTATTTT. It yields the protein CASSPGIGGSTDTQYF.

The chain combines TRBV7-6 with TRBJ1-1; tentatively, D is TRBD1 (6 bases). The CDR3 has 14 residues. Germline V lookup: CDR1 SGHVS, CDR2 FNYEAQ. V was shortened by 1 base and J by 4 bases, with 10 bases between the two germline ends. CDR3 protein: CASSLDGGLTEAFF. CDR3 sequence (DNA): TGTGCCAGCAGCTTAGATGGGGGGCTCACTGAAGCTTTCTTT.

The chain is built from TRBV15 and TRBJ2-3, with unresolved D. Looked up from germline, CDR1 is LNHNV and CDR2 is YYDKDF (reference sequence). Trimming pared 5 bases from V and 5 bases from J, leaving 5 bases between. The length of the CDR3 is 11 residues. For the CDR3, the DNA is TGTGCCACCAGCTCGAGAGATACGCAGTATTTT. Encoded protein: CATSSRDTQYF.

The chain couples TRBV9 to TRBJ2-5; D ambiguous. CDR3 size: 12 residues. V lost 0 bases, J lost 2 bases, and 2 bases lay in between. In germline, CDR1 is SGDLS, CDR2 YYNGEE. The CDR3 protein is CASSVGQETQYF. The CDR3 DNA sequence: TGTGCCAGCAGCGTAGGACAAGAGACCCAGTACTTC. The complete variable domain, with remaining parts taken from reference TRBV9 and TRBJ2-5, reads DSGVTQTPKHLITATGQRVTLRCSPRSGDLSVYWYQQSLDQGLQFLIQYYNGEERAKGNILERFSAQQFPDLHSELNLSSLELGDSALYFCASSVGQETQYFGPGTRLLVL.

The chain combines TRBV2 with TRBJ2-2, with a tentative D call TRBD1 (5 bases). Germline V gene data show CDR1 as SNHLY and CDR2 as FYNNEI. The CDR3 is 16 amino acids. V was clipped by 0 bases and J by 1 base, with 9 bases between them. The CDR3 nucleotides read TGTGCCAGCAGTGAAGCTGTAGGGGTGAACACCGGGGAGCTGTTTTTT. Translated, it gives CASSEAVGVNTGELFF. Looking up the rest from reference TRBV2 and TRBJ2-2 gives the full variable domain: EPEVTQTPSHQVTQMGQEVILRCVPISNHLYFYWYRQILGQKVEFLVSFYNNEISEKSEIFDDQFSVERPDGSNFTLKIRSTKLEDSAMYFCASSEAVGVNTGELFFGEGSRLTVL.

This rearrangement joins TRBV5-1 to TRBJ1-2; D is possibly TRBD1 (6 bases). The germline CDR1 and CDR2 sequences are SGHRS and YFSETQ. V was shortened by 1 base and J by 4 bases, with 14 bases between the two germline ends. The CDR3 has 15 amino acids. The CDR3 nucleotides are TGCGCCAGCAGCTTGTCATCGGGGGCTCGCTATGGCTACACCTTC. Its protein product is CASSLSSGARYGYTF.

This clonotype was seen a few times. The gene calls are TRBV7-9 and TRBJ2-7; TRBD1 agrees at 7 bases. CDR3 size: 15 residues. The germline gives CDR1 SEHNR, CDR2 FQNEAQ (reference sequence). The V segment lost 2 bases and the J segment 0 bases; nucleotides outside the gene matches: 4. The CDR3 nucleotides are TGTGCCAGCAGCTTATCTGGGACAGCCTCCTACGAGCAGTACTTC. Encoded protein: CASSLSGTASYEQYF.

V and J are TRBV6-2 or TRBV6-3 and TRBJ1-2; TRBD1 is a possible D gene (5 bases). CDR1 is MNHEY and CDR2 is SVGEGT in the germline V gene. The V end lost 6 bases, the J end lost 4 bases, and 18 bases lay between the germline ends. The CDR3 sequence is 15 residues long. The DNA of the CDR3 is TGTGCCAGCAGCTTGTCCATCGGACAACCCTATGGCTACACCTTC. Translated: CASSLSIGQPYGYTF.

The table lists this clonotype with a few counts. The chain is built from TRBV5-5 and TRBJ2-1; 10 bases match TRBD2. CDR1 and CDR2 (germline): SGHKS, YYEKEE (reference sequence). The trim removed 0 bases at V and 6 bases at J, leaving 9 bases unmatched. The CDR3 length is 17 residues. Here the CDR3 DNA reads TGTGCCAGCAGCTTGGGCCCAGCGGGAGGGCCGGTCAATGAGCAGTTCTTC. Translated: CASSLGPAGGPVNEQFF. The variable domain in full, completed from reference TRBV5-5 and TRBJ2-1, reads DAGVTQSPTHLIKTRGQQVTLRCSPISGHKSVSWYQQVLGQGPQFIFQYYEKEERGRGNFPDRFSARQFPNYSSELNVNALLLGDSALYLCASSLGPAGGPVNEQFFGPGTRLTVL.

The CDR3 DNA is TGTGCCAGCAGTTTAACGGGAGGGGATACGCAGTATTTT. The encoded protein is CASSLTGGDTQYF. The rearrangement links TRBV28 to TRBJ2-3; 8 nucleotides match TRBD2. Germline assignment: CDR1 MDHEN and CDR2 SYDVKM. The CDR3 extends over 13 amino acids. The V gene end was trimmed by 2 bases and the J gene end by 6 bases; junction bases not matched to a gene: 1.

This chain links TRBV5-1 with TRBJ1-2; a possible D gene is TRBD1 (5 bases). Germline V gene data show CDR1 as SGHRS and CDR2 as YFSETQ. With 0 bases removed from V and 4 bases from J, the gap between germline ends came to 19 bases. The CDR3 is made up of 17 amino acids. Here the CDR3 reads CASSLGEAWDRLYGYTF. CDR3 nucleotide sequence: TGCGCCAGCAGCTTGGGAGAGGCCTGGGACCGTCTCTATGGCTACACCTTC.

This rearrangement joins TRBV15 to TRBJ1-5; D ambiguous. Germline CDR1 reads LNHNV; CDR2 reads YYDKDF (reference sequence). The CDR3 length is 13 residues. V lost 0 bases to trimming and J lost 15 bases, with 15 bases between them. The CDR3: CATSRDFKLARHF. For the CDR3, the DNA is TGTGCCACCAGCAGAGATTTCAAGTTAGCTAGGCATTTT.